This is a list of T cell receptor beta chains from one sample in a study of shared clonotypes between healthy human individuals. The assay was immunoSEQ multiplex PCR, and TCRdb's table has in-frame clones only and misses some. The repertoire holds about 2.1 million clones, 90% to 95% seen once, with under 2% in the top ten. Sequencing was carried out using naive CD8+ T cells from PBMCs. The receptors stem from a man in his late teens or twenties in good health. Some clones in this sample may be carry-over from other donors' samples. Each CDR3 is given with its conserved first and last residue. The D gene is left open where the match is weak. Expanded clones get a size class; other rows say once, few or many, or leave the size out.

>NA|NA|TRBV10-3|TRBJ1-5
TGTGCCATCAGTAATGGGCAAGGAGCCTTCGATCAGCCCCAGCATTTT
CAISNGQGAFDQPQHF
>NA|NA|TRBV10-2|TRBJ2-7
TGCGCAACCGAAGGACAGCCGGCCTACGAGCAGTACTTC
CATEGQPAYEQYF
>once|TRBD2|TRBV19|TRBJ2-7
TGTGCCAGTAGTGACCCAGCGGGAGGGTCCTACGAGCAGTACTTC
CASSDPAGGSYEQYF
>NA|NA|TRBV6-1|TRBJ2-7
TGTGCCAGCAGTGAAGCGCCCGTATTCTACGAGCAGTACTTC
CASSEAPVFYEQYF
>NA|TRBD2|TRBV28|TRBJ2-3
TGTGCCAGCAGTTTCCCAGCGGGAGGCACAGATACGCAGTATTTT
CASSFPAGGTDTQYF
>NA|TRBD1|TRBV28|TRBJ1-1
TGTGCCAGCAGTCTCAGGTATCCCGGGACAGGGGGTCCGGCTGAAGCTTTCTTT
CASSLRYPGTGGPAEAFF
>NA|TRBD2|TRBV14|TRBJ2-3
TGTGCCAGCAGCCCGCGAATAGCGGGAGGGGTCACAGATACGCAGTATTTT
CASSPRIAGGVTDTQYF
>few|NA|TRBV20-1|TRBJ1-1
TGCAGTCTCCGACCTAACACTGAAGCTTTCTTT
CSLRPNTEAFF
>NA|NA|TRBV10-1|TRBJ1-4
TGCGCCAGCAGCCACTACAGGGCTTTTAATGAAAAACTGTTTTTT
CASSHYRAFNEKLFF
>NA|NA|TRBV4-1|TRBJ1-3
TGCGCCAGCAGCCAAGGGGGGTCGCCCTCTGGAAACACCATATATTTT
CASSQGGSPSGNTIYF
>NA|TRBD2|TRBV5-4|TRBJ2-6
TGTGCCAGCAGCTCTTCGGGGGGGCAGAGCTCTGGGGCCAACGTCCTGACTTTC
CASSSSGGQSSGANVLTF
>NA|NA|TRBV19|TRBJ2-7
TGTGCCAGTAGTGTCCACAGGGTCAACCGCTACGAGCAGTACTTC
CASSVHRVNRYEQYF
>NA|NA|TRBV29-1|TRBJ2-7
TGCAGCGTTGAGATCGGCGCGTACGAGCAGTACTTC
CSVEIGAYEQYF
>NA|NA|TRBV28|TRBJ2-7
TGTGCCAGCAGTTTACCGCTACGAGGGCAGTACTTC
CASSLPLRGQYF
>once|NA|TRBV6-5|TRBJ1-1
TGTGCCAGCAGTTATGAACGTTACGTCCCAGCTTTCTTT
CASSYERYVPAFF
>NA|NA|TRBV28|TRBJ2-1
TGTGCCAGCGAGGCCCTCAAGCAGGGTGAGCAGTTCTTC
CASEALKQGEQFF
>NA|NA|TRBV5-1|TRBJ2-5
TGCGCCAGCAGCTTGGGCCCTCAAGCAAGCCAAGAGACCCAGTACTTC
CASSLGPQASQETQYF
>NA|TRBD1|TRBV6-1|TRBJ2-7
TGTGCCAGCAGTGAGACCGGGACAGGGACCGAGCAGTACTTC
CASSETGTGTEQYF
>NA|TRBD1|TRBV28|TRBJ1-1
TGTGCCAGCAGTTTATGGTCCAGCCGGGACAGGGTTACTGAAGCTTTCTTT
CASSLWSSRDRVTEAFF
>NA|TRBD1|TRBV2|TRBJ2-2
TGTGCCAGCAATTACGGACAGGGGAATGTCGGCGGGGAGCTGTTTTTT
CASNYGQGNVGGELFF
>NA|TRBD2|TRBV9|TRBJ2-3
TGTGCCAGCAGCGAGCGTAGGCTAGCGGGTGGTACAGATACGCAGTATTTT
CASSERRLAGGTDTQYF
>few|NA|TRBV28|TRBJ1-1
TGTGCCAGCGGCTGGGGGGAAACTGAAGCTTTCTTT
CASGWGETEAFF
>NA|NA|TRBV7-9|TRBJ2-7
TGTGCCAGCAGCCAAGAGGCGGGAAACTGGTACGAGCAGTACTTC
CASSQEAGNWYEQYF
>NA|NA|TRBV7-9|TRBJ2-2
TGTGCCAGCAGTAGCGGATCCGGGGAGCTGTTTTTT
CASSSGSGELFF
>NA|TRBD2|TRBV4-3|TRBJ2-3
TGCGCCAGCAGCCAAGATCTAGGTCAGGAGCGGGAGGGCCGGCATACGCAGTATTTT
CASSQDLGQEREGRHTQYF
>NA|NA|TRBV4-1|TRBJ1-3
TGCGCCAGCAGCCAAGATCGCGGGGGGCCAGTGGGAAACACCATATATTTT
CASSQDRGGPVGNTIYF
>NA|NA|TRBV10-3|TRBJ2-1
TGTGCCATCAGTGAAAGAGACAGGTACAATGAGCAGTTCTTC
CAISERDRYNEQFF